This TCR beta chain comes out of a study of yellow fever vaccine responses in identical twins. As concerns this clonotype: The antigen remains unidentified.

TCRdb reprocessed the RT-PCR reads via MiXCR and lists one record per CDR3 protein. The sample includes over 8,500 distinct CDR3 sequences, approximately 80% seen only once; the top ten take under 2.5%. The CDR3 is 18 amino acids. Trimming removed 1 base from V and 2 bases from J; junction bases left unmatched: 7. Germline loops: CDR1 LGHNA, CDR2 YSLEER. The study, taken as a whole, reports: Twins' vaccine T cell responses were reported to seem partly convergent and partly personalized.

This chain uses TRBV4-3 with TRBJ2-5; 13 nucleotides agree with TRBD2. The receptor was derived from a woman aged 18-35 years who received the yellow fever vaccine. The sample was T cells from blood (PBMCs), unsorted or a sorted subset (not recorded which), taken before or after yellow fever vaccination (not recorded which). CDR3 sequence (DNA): TGCGCCAGCAGCCAAGTTCGACTAGCGGGAGGTAATCAAGAGACCCAGTACTTC. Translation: CASSQVRLAGGNQETQYF.